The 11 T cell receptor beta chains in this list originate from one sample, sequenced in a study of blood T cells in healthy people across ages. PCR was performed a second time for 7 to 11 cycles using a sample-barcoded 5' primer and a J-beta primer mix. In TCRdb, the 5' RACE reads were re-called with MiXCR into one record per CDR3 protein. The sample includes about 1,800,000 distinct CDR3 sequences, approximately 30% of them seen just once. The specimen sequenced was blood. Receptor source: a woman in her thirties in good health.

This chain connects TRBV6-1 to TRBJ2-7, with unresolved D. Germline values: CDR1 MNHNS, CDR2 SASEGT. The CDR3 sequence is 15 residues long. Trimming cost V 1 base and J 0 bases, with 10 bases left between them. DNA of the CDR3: TGTGCCAGCAGTGAAGGAAGCGTTGACTCCTACGAGCAGTACTTC. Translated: CASSEGSVDSYEQYF.

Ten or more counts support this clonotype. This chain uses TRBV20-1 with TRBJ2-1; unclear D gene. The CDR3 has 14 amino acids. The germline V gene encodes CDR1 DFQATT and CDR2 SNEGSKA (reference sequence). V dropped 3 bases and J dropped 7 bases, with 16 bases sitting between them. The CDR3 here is CSASPVSVVNEQFF. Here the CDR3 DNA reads TGCAGTGCTAGTCCGGTTTCGGTCGTAAATGAGCAGTTCTTC.

The CDR3 sequence: CSARDVLSAGAGETQYF. For the CDR3, the DNA is TGCAGTGCTAGGGATGTTCTTTCAGCGGGGGCGGGGGAGACCCAGTACTTC. The V and J genes are TRBV20-1 and TRBJ2-5; TRBD2 matches 8 bases. The J segment lost 5 bases and the V segment lost 3 bases, leaving 17 bases of the junction unmatched. This CDR3 is built from 17 residues. The germline V gene has CDR1 DFQATT and CDR2 SNEGSKA (reference sequence).

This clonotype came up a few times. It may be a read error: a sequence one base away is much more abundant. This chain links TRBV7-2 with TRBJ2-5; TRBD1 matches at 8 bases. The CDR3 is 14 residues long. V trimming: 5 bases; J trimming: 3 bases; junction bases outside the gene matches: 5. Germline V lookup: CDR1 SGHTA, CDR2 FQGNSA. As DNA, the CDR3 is TGTGCCAGCAGCACCCGGACAGGGAAAGAGACCCAGTACTTC. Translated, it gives CASSTRTGKETQYF.

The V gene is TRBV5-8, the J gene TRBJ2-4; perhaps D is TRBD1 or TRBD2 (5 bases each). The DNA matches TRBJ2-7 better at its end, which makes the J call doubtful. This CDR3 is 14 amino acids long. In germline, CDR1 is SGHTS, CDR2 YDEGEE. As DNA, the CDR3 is TGTGCCAGCAGCCACCGGGACGGAATCTACGAGCAGTACTTC. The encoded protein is CASSHRDGIYEQYF.

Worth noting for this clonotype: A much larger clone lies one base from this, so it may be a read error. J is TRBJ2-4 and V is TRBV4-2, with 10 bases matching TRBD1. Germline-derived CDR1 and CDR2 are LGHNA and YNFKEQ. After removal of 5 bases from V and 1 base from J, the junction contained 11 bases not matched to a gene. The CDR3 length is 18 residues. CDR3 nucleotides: TGTGCCAGCAGCGAAGGGACAGGGGCGCTTGCGGCCAAAAACATTCAGTACTTC. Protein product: CASSEGTGALAAKNIQYF.

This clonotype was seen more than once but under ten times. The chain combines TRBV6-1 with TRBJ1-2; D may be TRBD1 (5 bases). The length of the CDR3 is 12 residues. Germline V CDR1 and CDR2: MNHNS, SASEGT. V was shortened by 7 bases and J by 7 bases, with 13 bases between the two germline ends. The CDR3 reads CASNWDWGGYTF. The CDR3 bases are TGTGCCAGCAATTGGGACTGGGGTGGCTACACCTTC.

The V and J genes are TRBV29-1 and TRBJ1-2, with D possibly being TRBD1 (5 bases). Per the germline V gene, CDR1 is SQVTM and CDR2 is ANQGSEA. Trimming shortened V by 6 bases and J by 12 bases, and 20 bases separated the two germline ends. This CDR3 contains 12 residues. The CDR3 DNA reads TGCAGCGTACGGGGACGAGCTTCGGGGGACACCTTC. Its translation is CSVRGRASGDTF.

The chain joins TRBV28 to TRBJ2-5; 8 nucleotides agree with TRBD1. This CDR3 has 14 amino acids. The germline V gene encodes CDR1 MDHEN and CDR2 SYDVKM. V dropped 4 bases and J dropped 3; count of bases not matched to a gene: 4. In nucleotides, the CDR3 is TGTGCCAGCAGTTCCTCACAGGGGGAAGAGACCCAGTACTTC. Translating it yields CASSSSQGEETQYF.

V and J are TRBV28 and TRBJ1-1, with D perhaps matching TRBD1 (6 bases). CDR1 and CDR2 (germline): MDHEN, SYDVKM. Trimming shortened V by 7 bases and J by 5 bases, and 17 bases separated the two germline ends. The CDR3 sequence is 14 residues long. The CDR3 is CASNTGGARTEAFF. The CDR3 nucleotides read TGTGCCAGCAACACTGGGGGGGCTCGGACTGAAGCTTTCTTT.

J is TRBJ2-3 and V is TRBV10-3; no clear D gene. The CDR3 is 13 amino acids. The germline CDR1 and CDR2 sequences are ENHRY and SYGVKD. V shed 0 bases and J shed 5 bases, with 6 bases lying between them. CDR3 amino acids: CAISESDGDTQYF. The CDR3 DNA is TGTGCCATCAGTGAGTCCGACGGAGATACGCAGTATTTT.